The clone carrying this T cell receptor beta chain appeared a single time. How the authors handled the data: Amplification of reference gene primers provided the estimated nucleated cell counts. Data came from immunoSEQ multiplex PCR; TCRdb stores just in-frame clones and leaves some out. The DNA gave D and trimming, while V, J and clone size come from that table. Among 150,000 to 180,000 clones listed, about 81% were seen once. This sample was included in a study of blood T cell repertoires in COVID-19. CDR1 is MNHNS, CDR2 SASEGT, per germline. Trimming took off 2 bases at V and 4 bases at J, with 6 bases between the two ends. This CDR3 has 12 residues.

Sequenced sample: PBMCs or T cells enriched from blood (not recorded which). The clonotype originates from a man in his forties or fifties who had recovered from COVID-19. The genes are TRBV6-1 and TRBJ2-7; unclear D gene. CDR3 loop: CASSEREYEQYF. The CDR3 nucleotides read TGTGCCAGCAGTGAAAGAGAATACGAGCAGTACTTC.